The 7 T cell receptor beta chains below come from one sample, sequenced in a study of OX40 agonist ivuxolimab in advanced cancers. The repertoire was sequenced with immunoSEQ multiplex PCR; TCRdb's copy has only in-frame clones and lacks some. Here the sample spans some 39,000 clones, around 87% being singletons. The input for sequencing was CD4+ or CD8+ T cells sorted from blood, taken in a trial of the OX40 agonist ivuxolimab. Source of these receptors: an adult with an advanced solid tumor such as melanoma, head and neck, liver or kidney cancer.

This chain connects TRBV27 to TRBJ1-2; TRBD1 aligns across 7 bases. Germline assignment: CDR1 MNHEY and CDR2 SMNVEV (reference sequence). This CDR3 contains 13 residues. V lost 9 bases, J lost 0 bases, and 4 bases stayed unmatched. DNA of the CDR3: TGTGCCAGTGCCGGGACAGCTAACTATGGCTACACCTTC. The encoded protein is CASAGTANYGYTF.

The V gene is TRBV9, the J gene TRBJ2-5, with D unresolved. CDR3 length: 14 residues. V was trimmed by 0 bases and J by 4 bases, leaving 10 bases between them. The V gene's germline CDR1 is SGDLS and CDR2 YYNGEE. Here the CDR3 reads CASSVDGHRETQYF. The CDR3 DNA reads TGTGCCAGCAGCGTAGACGGCCATCGAGAGACCCAGTACTTC.

This clone is medium-sized (0.01 to 0.1%) in the sample. Additional DNA sequences in this sample encode the identical CDR3. The chain carries TRBV10-2 and TRBJ2-5; 8 nucleotides line up with TRBD2. With 7 bases clipped from V and 2 bases from J, the junction kept 3 bases outside the gene matches. The germline CDR1 and CDR2 sequences are WSHSY and SAAADI. The CDR3 covers 13 residues. The CDR3 protein is CASKVAGQETQYF. The CDR3 nucleotides are TGCGCCAGCAAGGTAGCGGGGCAAGAGACCCAGTACTTC.

V usage is TRBV11-1 and J usage is TRBJ1-2; possible D gene TRBD1, 5 bases. The germline V gene encodes CDR1 SGHAT and CDR2 FQDESV (reference sequence). V lost 1 base, J lost 8 bases, and 11 bases lay in between. The CDR3 runs to 13 residues. The chain's CDR3 is CASSLDGGGGYTF. CDR3 bases: TGTGCCAGCAGCTTAGACGGGGGGGGAGGCTACACCTTC.

The chain links TRBV6-5 to TRBJ2-3; 7 bases are a match to TRBD2. The length of the CDR3 is 15 residues. The trim removed 4 bases at V and 3 bases at J, leaving 7 bases unmatched. The V gene's germline CDR1 is MNHEY and CDR2 SVGAGI. The DNA for the CDR3 is TGTGCCAGCAGTTCAGGAGGGAGGGCGACAGATACGCAGTATTTT. This translates into CASSSGGRATDTQYF.

The rearrangement joins TRBV10-3 to TRBJ1-1; 10 bases are a match to TRBD1. The ends lost 3 bases at V and 6 bases at J; junction bases unmatched: 7. This CDR3 region has 15 residues. The germline V gene has CDR1 ENHRY and CDR2 SYGVKD. The CDR3 here is CAISDPGQGGAEAFF. CDR3 bases: TGTGCCATCAGTGACCCCGGACAGGGGGGCGCTGAAGCTTTCTTT.

The J gene is TRBJ1-2, the V gene TRBV28; D is uncertain. Germline CDR1 is MDHEN and CDR2 is SYDVKM. V lost 7 bases to trimming and J lost 8 bases, with 11 bases between them. The CDR3 sequence is 11 residues long. The DNA for the CDR3 is TGTGCCAGCACCGACCGAAGGGGCTACACCTTC. It specifies CASTDRRGYTF.